The next 8 T cell receptor beta chains were all read from a single sample in a study of shared T cell receptors in the human thymus. Data came from immunoSEQ multiplex PCR; TCRdb stores just in-frame clones and leaves some out. Of about 710,000 clones in the sample, about 90% were seen once. This sample also appeared in a second study, on human thymus T cells.

The sample taken for sequencing was thymocytes. The receptors derive from a boy less than two years old with a congenital heart defect.

This chain uses TRBV18 with TRBJ2-1, with 8 bases aligning to TRBD1. Germline values: CDR1 KGHSH, CDR2 LQKENI. The CDR3 runs to 16 residues. V shed 0 bases and J 5 bases; nucleotides not matched to a gene: 6. The CDR3 reads CASSPPGQGANNEQFF. CDR3 bases: TGTGCCAGCTCACCACCGGGGCAGGGGGCCAACAATGAGCAGTTCTTC.

This chain connects TRBV25-1 to TRBJ2-7; D is perhaps TRBD2 (5 bases). CDR3 length equals 13 residues. V was shortened by 4 bases and J by 6 bases, with 13 bases between the two germline ends. Germline V gene lookup returns CDR1 MGHDK and CDR2 SYGVNS. The CDR3 here is CASSAVPRGEQYF. In DNA form, the CDR3 reads TGTGCCAGCAGTGCGGTCCCCCGGGGCGAGCAGTACTTC.

J is TRBJ1-5 and V is TRBV19, with TRBD1 matching over 10 bases. Germline CDR1 reads LNHDA; CDR2 reads SQIVND (reference sequence). CDR3 length: 21 residues. Trimming removed 5 bases from V and 2 bases from J; junction bases left unmatched: 21. The CDR3 loop reads CASSSVVRDPDRGPGNQPQHF. In nucleotides, the CDR3 is TGTGCCAGTAGTTCCGTCGTTCGAGACCCAGACAGGGGGCCTGGCAATCAGCCCCAGCATTTT.

The V call is TRBV7-2, the J call TRBJ2-1; 7 bases map to TRBD1. The CDR3 has 14 residues. The junction had 6 bases not matched to a gene; V was cut back by 6 bases and J by 4 bases. CDR1 and CDR2 (germline): SGHTA, FQGNSA. This chain's CDR3 is CASSYETGYNEQFF. CDR3 DNA sequence: TGTGCCAGCAGTTACGAGACAGGGTACAATGAGCAGTTCTTC. Complete variable domain (other parts from reference TRBV7-2 and TRBJ2-1): GAGVSQSPSNKVTEKGKDVELRCDPISGHTALYWYRQSLGQGLEFLIYFQGNSAPDKSGLPSDRFSAERTGGSVSTLTIQRTQQEDSAVYLCASSYETGYNEQFFGPGTRLTVL.

Comments on this clone: Germline is not matched at one junction end, which may reflect a read error. Other DNA sequences from this sample encode an identical CDR3 as well. V is TRBV30 and J is TRBJ1-6; 9 bases map to TRBD1. This CDR3 comprises 14 residues. Germline-derived CDR1 and CDR2 are GTSNPN and SVGIG (reference sequence). CDR3 bases: TGTGCCTGGAAGAACAGGGGGCGGAATTCCCCCCTCCACTTT. Residues: CAWKNRGRNSPLHF.

V is TRBV19 and J is TRBJ2-5, with D maybe TRBD2 (6 bases). The DNA matches TRBJ2-7 better at its end, which makes the J call doubtful. This CDR3 region has 13 residues. In germline, CDR1 is LNHDA, CDR2 SQIVND (reference sequence). CDR3 sequence: CASSLAGTYEQYF. The CDR3 region has the DNA TGTGCCAGTAGTCTCGCGGGGACCTACGAGCAGTACTTC.

This clone was seen just once. The rearrangement joins TRBV7-6 to TRBJ2-6; possible D gene TRBD1, 6 bases. Trimming removed 5 bases at V and 1 base at J, with 24 bases between. CDR1 is SGHVS and CDR2 is FNYEAQ in the germline V gene. The CDR3 is 20 residues long. CDR3 in DNA: TGTGCCAGCAGCCACGGGATCCGACAGGAAGACAAGTCTGGGGCCAACGTCCTGACTTTC. It is translated as CASSHGIRQEDKSGANVLTF.

The V call is TRBV10-2, the J call TRBJ2-3, with D perhaps TRBD1 (6 bases). The germline V gene encodes CDR1 WSHSY and CDR2 SAAADI. With 8 bases removed from V and 7 bases from J, the gap between germline ends came to 22 bases. The CDR3 runs 15 residues. The CDR3 loop reads CASGYPGVNKYTQYF. The CDR3 coding sequence is TGCGCCAGCGGATATCCAGGGGTAAATAAGTATACGCAGTATTTT.